Sequencing of this TCR beta chain was carried out in a study of cytomegalovirus exposure and HLA in healthy donors. As for the study in general: The approximately 660 first-cohort repertoires shared a platform with the roughly 110 validation repertoires, as reported in a later analysis.

The CDR3 extends over 16 amino acids. The germline V gene has CDR1 MDHEN and CDR2 SYDVKM. The junction had 8 bases not matched to a gene; V was cut back by 4 bases and J by 2 bases. Whole-study results and caveats: Rare sequences made up most TCRs, while some public TCRs were found in many donors. In vitro confirmation showed three CMV-associated chains to be CMV antigen specific.

This clone was counted once. Its matching antigen is unknown. Here immunoSEQ multiplex PCR was the method, and the copy in TCRdb shows in-frame clones only, minus some. This sample has about 140,000 clones, with about 90% found just once. Among the 110 or so subjects of the validation cohort, separate from the roughly 730-subject first cohort, were the donors. This clonotype was obtained from a woman under 30 in good health and CMV-seropositive. The chain is built from TRBV28 and TRBJ2-7; 10 positions agree with TRBD1. The specimen sequenced was PBMCs. The CDR3 DNA follows: TGTGCCAGCAGTTCTCCGGGACAGGGGAGCACCTACGAGCAGTACTTC. This translates into CASSSPGQGSTYEQYF.